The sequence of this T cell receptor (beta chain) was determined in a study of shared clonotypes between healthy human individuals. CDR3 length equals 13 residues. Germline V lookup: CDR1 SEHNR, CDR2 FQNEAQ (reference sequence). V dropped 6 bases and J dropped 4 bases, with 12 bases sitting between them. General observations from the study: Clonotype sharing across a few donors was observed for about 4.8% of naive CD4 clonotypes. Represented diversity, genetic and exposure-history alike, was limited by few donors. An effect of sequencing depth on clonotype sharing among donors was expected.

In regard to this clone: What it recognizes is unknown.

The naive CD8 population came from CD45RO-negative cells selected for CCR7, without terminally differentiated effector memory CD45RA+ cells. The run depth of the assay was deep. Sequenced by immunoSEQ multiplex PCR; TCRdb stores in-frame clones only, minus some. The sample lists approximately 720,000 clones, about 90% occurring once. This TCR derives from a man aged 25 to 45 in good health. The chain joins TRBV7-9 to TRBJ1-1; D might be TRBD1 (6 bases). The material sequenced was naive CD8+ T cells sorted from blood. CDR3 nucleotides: TGTGCCAGCAGGCCCCCCAGGGGCACTGAAGCTTTCTTT. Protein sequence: CASRPPRGTEAFF.